This passage covers 17 T cell receptor beta chains from one sample sequenced in a study of brain T cells in children with intractable seizures. TCRdb's copy holds only in-frame clones and misses some; the assay was immunoSEQ multiplex PCR. The sample yields hundreds of thousands of clones, 93% seen once. The sample's time point: blood from clinic visit 5 months post-surgery; TSC patient then seizure free. Sequencing was performed on peripheral blood, taken about 5 months after surgery. The receptor source for this set is a boy in the first two years of life with tuberous sclerosis and intractable seizures.

This clone was seen a handful of times. The chain links TRBV7-2 to TRBJ1-5; 10 bases are a match to TRBD1. This CDR3 comprises 16 residues. Germline V lookup: CDR1 SGHTA, CDR2 FQGNSA. The V gene end was trimmed by 3 bases and the J gene end by 1 base; junction bases not matched to a gene: 3. This CDR3 is CASSFGGQGSNQPQHF. The CDR3 DNA follows: TGTGCCAGCAGCTTCGGGGGACAGGGGAGCAATCAGCCCCAGCATTTT. The variable domain in full, completed from reference TRBV7-2 and TRBJ1-5, reads GAGVSQSPSNKVTEKGKDVELRCDPISGHTALYWYRQSLGQGLEFLIYFQGNSAPDKSGLPSDRFSAERTGGSVSTLTIQRTQQEDSAVYLCASSFGGQGSNQPQHFGDGTRLSIL.

The chain couples TRBV5-4 to TRBJ1-1, with D possibly being TRBD1 (5 bases). Trimming took 4 bases from V and 5 from J, leaving 12 bases between them. The CDR3 has 13 residues. Germline V gene lookup returns CDR1 SGHNT and CDR2 YYREEE (reference sequence). The CDR3 nucleotides are TGTGCCAGCAGCGCACAGGAGGGTACTGAAGCTTTCTTT. It codes for CASSAQEGTEAFF.

The chain carries TRBV19 and TRBJ2-7; weak D call: TRBD1 (5 bases). The V and J ends lost 2 bases and 6 bases respectively, with 14 bases between them. The CDR3 is 14 amino acids. The V gene's germline CDR1 is LNHDA and CDR2 SQIVND (reference sequence). The CDR3 is CASSIIGADGEQYF. The CDR3 DNA follows: TGTGCCAGTAGTATAATTGGGGCGGATGGCGAGCAGTACTTC.

The chain couples TRBV5-4 to TRBJ1-1, with TRBD1 matching 9 bases. The V segment lost 0 bases and the J segment 2 bases; nucleotides outside the gene matches: 8. This CDR3 contains 17 residues. Germline CDR1 and CDR2: SGHNT and YYREEE (reference sequence). CDR3 coding DNA: TGTGCCAGCAGCTTGGGGGGACAGGGTGGGAGCAACACTGAAGCTTTCTTT. Its protein is CASSLGGQGGSNTEAFF.

The chain is built from TRBV19 and TRBJ1-5; D gene ambiguous. CDR1 LNHDA and CDR2 SQIVND come from the germline V gene (reference sequence). The CDR3 has 12 amino acids. Trimming took off 6 bases at V and 4 bases at J, with 7 bases between the two ends. The CDR3 DNA is TGTGCCAGTAGGATACAGAATCAGCCCCAGCATTTT. Amino acids: CASRIQNQPQHF.

V is TRBV24-1 and J is TRBJ2-3, with 8 bases identical to TRBD1. The V gene end was trimmed by 3 bases and the J gene end by 3 bases; junction bases not matched to a gene: 7. Germline assignment: CDR1 KGHDR and CDR2 SFDVKD. The CDR3 is 16 residues long. CDR3: CATSDAGTGKTDTQYF. CDR3 sequence (DNA): TGTGCCACCAGTGATGCCGGGACAGGAAAAACAGATACGCAGTATTTT.

The rearrangement joins TRBV10-3 to TRBJ1-6; 9 nucleotides agree with TRBD1. J lost 9 bases, V lost 8 bases, and 11 bases had no gene match. The V gene's germline CDR1 is ENHRY and CDR2 SYGVKD. The CDR3 has 15 residues. In nucleotides, the CDR3 is TGTGCCATCTCATCTGGGACAGGGCCAATTTCACCCCTCCACTTT. It specifies CAISSGTGPISPLHF.

J is TRBJ2-5 and V is TRBV7-3, with 8 bases fitting TRBD2. The junction had 6 bases not matched to a gene; V was cut back by 4 bases and J by 2 bases. The CDR3 spans 15 residues. Germline V CDR1 and CDR2: SGHTA, FQGTGA. In DNA form, the CDR3 reads TGTGCCAGCAGCTCGATAGCGGGACCACAAGAGACCCAGTACTTC. It codes for CASSSIAGPQETQYF.

This clone appeared once. The chain uses TRBV7-2 and TRBJ2-4, with D perhaps TRBD2 (6 bases). The V end lost 2 bases, the J end lost 0 bases, and 11 bases lay between the germline ends. The germline V gene encodes CDR1 SGHTA and CDR2 FQGNSA. This CDR3 spans 16 amino acids. DNA of the CDR3: TGTGCCAGCAGCTTATGGGGGGATCTAGCCAAAAACATTCAGTACTTC. Its translation is CASSLWGDLAKNIQYF.

This clone was counted between two and nine times. The genes are TRBV6-5 and TRBJ1-5, with 7 bases identical to TRBD1. Trimming removed 0 bases from V and 10 bases from J; junction bases left unmatched: 9. The germline gives CDR1 MNHEY, CDR2 SVGAGI. The CDR3 extends over 15 amino acids. CDR3 sequence: CASSYSREGASPQHF. CDR3 bases: TGTGCCAGCAGTTACTCGAGGGAGGGGGCGAGCCCCCAGCATTTT.

This clone was recorded only once. V and J are TRBV20-1 and TRBJ2-4, with a tentative D call TRBD1 (5 bases). Trimming removed 3 bases from V and 7 bases from J, with 13 bases in between. The CDR3 contains 13 residues. CDR1 and CDR2 (germline): DFQATT, SNEGSKA (reference sequence). CDR3 in amino acids: CSASFWGTNIQYF. In DNA, the CDR3 is TGCAGTGCTAGTTTTTGGGGCACTAACATTCAGTACTTC.

The rearrangement links TRBV15 to TRBJ2-7; D unclear. This CDR3 comprises 15 residues. Per germline, CDR1 LNHNV and CDR2 YYDKDF (reference sequence). V was shortened by 3 bases and J by 0 bases, with 12 bases between the two germline ends. The CDR3 region has the DNA TGTGCCACCAGCAGGGAAAGATCCGCCTCCTACGAGCAGTACTTC. This sequence encodes CATSRERSASYEQYF.

This clone is a singleton in its sample. The CDR3 loop reads CASSLDQIMNTEAFF. The CDR3 DNA follows: TGTGCCAGCTCTCTCGACCAAATCATGAACACTGAAGCTTTCTTT. The chain combines TRBV18 with TRBJ1-1; D unclear. The length of the CDR3 is 15 residues. V lost 6 bases to trimming and J lost 0 bases, with 14 bases between them. CDR1 KGHSH and CDR2 LQKENI come from the germline V gene.

The chain couples TRBV10-3 to TRBJ1-2; tentatively, D is TRBD1 (5 bases). Germline CDR1 ENHRY, CDR2 SYGVKD. This CDR3 is 16 amino acids long. V lost 3 bases and J 4 bases, leaving 18 bases between the germline ends. CDR3 residues: CAISEAGPVGGYGYTF. The CDR3 DNA is TGTGCCATCAGTGAAGCAGGGCCCGTCGGGGGCTATGGCTACACCTTC.

This sequence joins TRBV5-1 and TRBJ1-4, with D possibly TRBD1 on 6 matching bases. Trimming took 4 bases from V and 7 from J, leaving 17 bases between them. The length of the CDR3 is 15 residues. Germline CDR1 and CDR2: SGHRS and YFSETQ. CDR3: CASSARGARGEKLFF. CDR3 in DNA: TGCGCCAGCAGCGCCCGGGGGGCGCGGGGTGAAAAACTGTTTTTT.

The CDR3, as DNA: TGCGCCAGCAGCTTTGGAGCGGGGGGGCAAAATGAGCAGTTCTTC. This gives the protein CASSFGAGGQNEQFF. The rearrangement joins TRBV5-1 to TRBJ2-1; 10 bases align to TRBD2. The CDR3 runs 15 residues. Germline V gene data show CDR1 as SGHRS and CDR2 as YFSETQ. Trimming at V came to 2 bases and at J to 7 bases, leaving 6 bases not matched to a gene.

In this sample, this clone turned up a few times. The chain carries TRBV4-1 and TRBJ2-1; possibly TRBD1 for D (6 bases). The germline V gene has CDR1 MGHRA and CDR2 YSYEKL. The CDR3 consists of 18 residues. The V end lost 2 bases, the J end lost 0 bases, and 17 bases lay between the germline ends. Here the CDR3 reads CASSQRLDTGSSYNEQFF. In nucleotides, the CDR3 is TGCGCCAGCAGCCAAAGATTAGACACAGGGAGCTCCTACAATGAGCAGTTCTTC.